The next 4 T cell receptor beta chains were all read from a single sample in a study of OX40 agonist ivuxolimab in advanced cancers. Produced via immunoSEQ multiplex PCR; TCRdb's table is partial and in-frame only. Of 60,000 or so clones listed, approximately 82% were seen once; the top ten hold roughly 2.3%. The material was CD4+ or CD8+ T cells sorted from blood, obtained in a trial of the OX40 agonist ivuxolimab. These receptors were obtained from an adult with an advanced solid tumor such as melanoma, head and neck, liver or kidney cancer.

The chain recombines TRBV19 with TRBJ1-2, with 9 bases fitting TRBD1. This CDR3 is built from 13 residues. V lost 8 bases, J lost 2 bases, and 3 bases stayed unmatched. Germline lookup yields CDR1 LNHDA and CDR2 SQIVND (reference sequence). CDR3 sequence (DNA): TGTGCCAGTTGGGACAGGGCCAACTATGGCTACACCTTC. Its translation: CASWDRANYGYTF.

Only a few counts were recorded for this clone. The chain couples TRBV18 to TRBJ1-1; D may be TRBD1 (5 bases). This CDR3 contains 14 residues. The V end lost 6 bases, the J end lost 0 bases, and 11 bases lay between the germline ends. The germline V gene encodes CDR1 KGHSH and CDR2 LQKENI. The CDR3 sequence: CASSADNMNTEAFF. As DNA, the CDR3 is TGTGCCAGCTCGGCGGACAACATGAACACTGAAGCTTTCTTT.

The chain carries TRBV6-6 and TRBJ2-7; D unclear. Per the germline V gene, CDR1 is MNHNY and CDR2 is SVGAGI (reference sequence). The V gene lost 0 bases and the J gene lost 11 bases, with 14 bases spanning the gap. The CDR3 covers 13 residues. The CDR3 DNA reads TGTGCCAGCAGTTACTCGACCGGGTACCTCGAGTACTTC. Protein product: CASSYSTGYLEYF.

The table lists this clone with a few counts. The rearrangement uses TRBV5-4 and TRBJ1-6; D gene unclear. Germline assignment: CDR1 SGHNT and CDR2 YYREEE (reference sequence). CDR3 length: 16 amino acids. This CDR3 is CATLDGRSSYNSPLHF. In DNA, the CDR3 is TGTGCAACACTAGATGGGCGGAGCTCCTATAATTCACCCCTCCACTTT.